These T cell receptor beta chains were read from a single sample in a study of OX40 agonist ivuxolimab in advanced cancers. Sequencing was performed with immunoSEQ multiplex PCR; in TCRdb, only in-frame clones are kept and a portion is missing. This table has tens of thousands of clones, 70% to 85% appearing once. The starting material was CD4+ or CD8+ T cells sorted from blood, obtained in a trial of the OX40 agonist ivuxolimab. These receptors all stem from an adult with an advanced solid tumor such as melanoma, head and neck, liver or kidney cancer. CDR3s include the opening cysteine and the closing phenylalanine or tryptophan. A D gene is named only where the DNA matches it firmly. Some rows have no size entry. The others give once, few or many, or a class for an expanded clone.

abundance: -; j_gene: TRBJ1-6; v_gene: TRBV5-6; len: 14; d_gene: -; CDR3aa: CASSFSLGNSPLHF; CDR3nt: TGTGCCAGCAGCTTTTCTTTAGGTAATTCACCCCTCCACTTT
abundance: -; j_gene: TRBJ2-7; v_gene: TRBV5-1; len: 16; d_gene: TRBD2; CDR3aa: CASSSEGRGFSYEQYF; CDR3nt: TGCGCCAGCAGCTCCGAAGGGCGGGGGTTCTCCTACGAGCAGTACTTC
abundance: -; j_gene: TRBJ2-5; v_gene: TRBV7-9; len: 15; d_gene: -; CDR3aa: CASSLLGTPQETQYF; CDR3nt: TGTGCCAGCAGCTTACTAGGGACACCCCAAGAGACCCAGTACTTC
abundance: -; j_gene: TRBJ1-2; v_gene: TRBV5-6; len: 12; d_gene: -; CDR3aa: CASSSGDYGYTF; CDR3nt: TGTGCCAGCAGCTCTGGTGACTATGGCTACACCTTC
abundance: -; j_gene: TRBJ2-3; v_gene: TRBV7-9; len: 15; d_gene: -; CDR3aa: CASRPGGATTDTQYF; CDR3nt: TGTGCCAGCAGACCAGGTGGTGCTACCACAGATACGCAGTATTTT
abundance: few; j_gene: TRBJ1-1; v_gene: TRBV7-8; len: 16; d_gene: -; CDR3aa: CASSLSRTDMNTEAFF; CDR3nt: TGTGCCAGCAGCTTATCGAGGACTGACATGAACACTGAAGCTTTCTTT
abundance: few; j_gene: TRBJ2-1; v_gene: TRBV5-1; len: 15; d_gene: TRBD2; CDR3aa: CASSGASGSYNEQFF; CDR3nt: TGCGCCAGCAGCGGCGCTAGCGGGAGCTACAATGAGCAGTTCTTC
abundance: -; j_gene: TRBJ1-2; v_gene: TRBV10-2; len: 14; d_gene: -; CDR3aa: CASSEDTETYGYTF; CDR3nt: TGCGCCAGCAGTGAGGACACGGAAACGTATGGCTACACCTTC
abundance: -; j_gene: TRBJ2-5; v_gene: TRBV5-1; len: 15; d_gene: TRBD1; CDR3aa: CASSSNTGGQETQYF; CDR3nt: TGCGCCAGCAGCTCAAACACAGGGGGCCAAGAGACCCAGTACTTC
abundance: -; j_gene: TRBJ2-4; v_gene: TRBV28; len: 15; d_gene: -; CDR3aa: CASSGHKLAKNIQYF; CDR3nt: TGTGCCAGCAGTGGACACAAACTAGCCAAAAATATTCAGTACTTC
abundance: -; j_gene: TRBJ1-1; v_gene: TRBV7-2; len: 12; d_gene: -; CDR3aa: CASSLSPTEAFF; CDR3nt: TGTGCCAGCAGCTTATCCCCCACTGAAGCTTTCTTT
abundance: -; j_gene: TRBJ1-6; v_gene: TRBV6-5; len: 15; d_gene: -; CDR3aa: CASSPSGLYNSPLHF; CDR3nt: TGTGCCAGCAGTCCCTCAGGGCTCTATAATTCACCCCTCCACTTT
abundance: -; j_gene: TRBJ1-2; v_gene: TRBV7-2; len: 13; d_gene: -; CDR3aa: CASSLRQGGGYTF; CDR3nt: TGTGCCAGCAGCTTACGGCAGGGTGGAGGCTACACCTTC
abundance: medium-sized; j_gene: TRBJ1-2; v_gene: TRBV5-1; len: 12; d_gene: -; CDR3aa: CASSLDSYGYTF; CDR3nt: TGCGCCAGCAGCTTGGATAGCTATGGCTACACCTTC